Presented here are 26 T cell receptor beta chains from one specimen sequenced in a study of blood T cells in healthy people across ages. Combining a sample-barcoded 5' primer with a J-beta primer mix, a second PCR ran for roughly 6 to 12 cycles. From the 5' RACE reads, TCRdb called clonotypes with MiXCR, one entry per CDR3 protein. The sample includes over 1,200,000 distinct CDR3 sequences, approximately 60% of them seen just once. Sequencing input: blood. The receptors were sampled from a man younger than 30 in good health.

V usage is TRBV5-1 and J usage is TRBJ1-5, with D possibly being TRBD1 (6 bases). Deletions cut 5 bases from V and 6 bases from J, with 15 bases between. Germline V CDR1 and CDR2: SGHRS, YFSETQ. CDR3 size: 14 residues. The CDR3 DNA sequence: TGCGCCAGCAGTGTAGAGGGACAAAGTCAGCCCCAGCATTTT. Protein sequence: CASSVEGQSQPQHF. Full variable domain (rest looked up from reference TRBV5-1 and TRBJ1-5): KAGVTQTPRYLIKTRGQQVTLSCSPISGHRSVSWYQQTPGQGLQFLFEYFSETQRNKGNFPGRFSGRQFSNSRSEMNVSTLELGDSALYLCASSVEGQSQPQHFGDGTRLSIL.

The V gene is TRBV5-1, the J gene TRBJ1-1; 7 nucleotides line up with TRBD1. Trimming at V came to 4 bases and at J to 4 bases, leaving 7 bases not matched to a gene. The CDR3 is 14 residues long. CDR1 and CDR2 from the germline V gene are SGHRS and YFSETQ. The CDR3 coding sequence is TGCGCCAGCAGCGGGACAGCCGTCGGCACTGAAGCTTTCTTT. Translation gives CASSGTAVGTEAFF.

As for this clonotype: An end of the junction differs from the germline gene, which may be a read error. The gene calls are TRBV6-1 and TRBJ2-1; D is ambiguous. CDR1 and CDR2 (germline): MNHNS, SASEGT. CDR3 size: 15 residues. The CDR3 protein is CASSEASLNYKEQFF. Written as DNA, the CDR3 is TGTGCCAGCAGTGAAGCTTCCTTAAACTACAAGGAGCAGTTCTTC.

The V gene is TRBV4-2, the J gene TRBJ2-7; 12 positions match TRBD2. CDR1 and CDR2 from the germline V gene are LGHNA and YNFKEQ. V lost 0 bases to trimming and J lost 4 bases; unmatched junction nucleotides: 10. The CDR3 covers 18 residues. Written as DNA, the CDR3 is TGTGCCAGCAGCCAAGAGGGGCTAGCGGGAGGGTTAGAATACGAGCAGTACTTC. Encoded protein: CASSQEGLAGGLEYEQYF.

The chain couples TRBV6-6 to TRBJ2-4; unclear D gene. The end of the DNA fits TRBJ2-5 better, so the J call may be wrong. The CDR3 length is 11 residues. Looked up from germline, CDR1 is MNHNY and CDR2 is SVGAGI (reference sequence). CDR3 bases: TGTGCCAGCAGGCTGACGGAGACCCAGTACTTC. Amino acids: CASRLTETQYF.

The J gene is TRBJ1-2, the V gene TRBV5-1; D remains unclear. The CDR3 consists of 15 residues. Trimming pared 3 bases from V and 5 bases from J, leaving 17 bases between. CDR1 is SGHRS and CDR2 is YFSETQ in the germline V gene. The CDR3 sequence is CASSSDYQVHYGYTF. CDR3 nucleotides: TGCGCCAGCAGCTCTGACTATCAGGTTCATTATGGCTACACCTTC. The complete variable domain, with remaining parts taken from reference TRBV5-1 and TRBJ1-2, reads KAGVTQTPRYLIKTRGQQVTLSCSPISGHRSVSWYQQTPGQGLQFLFEYFSETQRNKGNFPGRFSGRQFSNSRSEMNVSTLELGDSALYLCASSSDYQVHYGYTFGSGTRLTVV.

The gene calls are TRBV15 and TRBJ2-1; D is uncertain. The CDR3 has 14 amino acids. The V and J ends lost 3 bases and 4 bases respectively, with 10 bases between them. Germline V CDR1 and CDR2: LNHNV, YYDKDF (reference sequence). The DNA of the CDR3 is TGTGCCACCAGCAGCGGTCTAAGGTACAATGAGCAGTTCTTC. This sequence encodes CATSSGLRYNEQFF.

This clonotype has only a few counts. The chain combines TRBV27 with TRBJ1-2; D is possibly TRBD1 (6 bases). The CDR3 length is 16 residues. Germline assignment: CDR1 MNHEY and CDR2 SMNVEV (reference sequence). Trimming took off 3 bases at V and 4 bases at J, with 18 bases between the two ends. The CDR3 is CASSLSGQGPSYGYTF. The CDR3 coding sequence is TGTGCCAGCAGTTTGTCGGGACAAGGACCCTCCTATGGCTACACCTTC.

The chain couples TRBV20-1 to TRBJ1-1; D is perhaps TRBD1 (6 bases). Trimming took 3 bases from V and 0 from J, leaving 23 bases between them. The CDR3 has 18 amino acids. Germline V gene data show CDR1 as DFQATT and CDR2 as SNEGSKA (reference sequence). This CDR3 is CSARTVAGRGSMNTEAFF. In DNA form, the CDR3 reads TGCAGTGCTAGGACGGTTGCCGGAAGGGGGTCGATGAACACTGAAGCTTTCTTT.

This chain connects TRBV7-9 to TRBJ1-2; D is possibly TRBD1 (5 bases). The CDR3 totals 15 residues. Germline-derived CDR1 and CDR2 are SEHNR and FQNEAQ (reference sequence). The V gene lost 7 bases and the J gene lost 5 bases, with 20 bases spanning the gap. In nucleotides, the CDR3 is TGTGCCAGCACAACAGGCGCCTCGGAGGGATATGGCTACACCTTC. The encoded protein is CASTTGASEGYGYTF.

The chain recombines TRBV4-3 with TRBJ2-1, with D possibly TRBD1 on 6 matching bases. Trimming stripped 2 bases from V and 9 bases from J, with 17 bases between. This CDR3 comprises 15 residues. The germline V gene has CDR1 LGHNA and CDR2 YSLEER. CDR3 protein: CASSQLDSQVIEQFF. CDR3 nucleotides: TGCGCCAGCAGCCAATTGGACAGTCAGGTCATTGAGCAGTTCTTC.

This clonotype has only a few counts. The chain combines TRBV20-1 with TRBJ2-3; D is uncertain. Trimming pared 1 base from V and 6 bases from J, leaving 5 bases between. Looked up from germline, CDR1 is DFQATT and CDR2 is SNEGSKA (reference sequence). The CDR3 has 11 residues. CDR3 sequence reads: CSARVQDTQYF. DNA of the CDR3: TGCAGTGCTAGAGTTCAGGATACGCAGTATTTT.

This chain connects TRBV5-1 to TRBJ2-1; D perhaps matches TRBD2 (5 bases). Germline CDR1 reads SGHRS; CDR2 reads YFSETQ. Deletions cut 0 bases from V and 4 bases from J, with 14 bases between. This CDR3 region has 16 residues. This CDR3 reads CASSLGGSAPYNEQFF. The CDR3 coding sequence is TGCGCCAGCAGCTTGGGAGGGAGCGCTCCATACAATGAGCAGTTCTTC.

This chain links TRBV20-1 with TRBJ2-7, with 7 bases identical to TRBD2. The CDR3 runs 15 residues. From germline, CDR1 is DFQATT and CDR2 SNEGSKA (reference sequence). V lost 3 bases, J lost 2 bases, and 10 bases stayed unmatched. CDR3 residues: CSARVLGGSAYEQYF. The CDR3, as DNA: TGCAGTGCTAGGGTTTTAGGCGGGAGTGCCTACGAGCAGTACTTC.

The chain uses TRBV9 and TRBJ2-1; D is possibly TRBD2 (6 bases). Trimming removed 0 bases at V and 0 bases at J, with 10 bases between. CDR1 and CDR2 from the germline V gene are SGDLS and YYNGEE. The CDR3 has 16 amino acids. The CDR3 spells CASSVVAGHSYNEQFF. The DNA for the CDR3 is TGTGCCAGCAGCGTAGTTGCGGGGCACTCCTACAATGAGCAGTTCTTC.

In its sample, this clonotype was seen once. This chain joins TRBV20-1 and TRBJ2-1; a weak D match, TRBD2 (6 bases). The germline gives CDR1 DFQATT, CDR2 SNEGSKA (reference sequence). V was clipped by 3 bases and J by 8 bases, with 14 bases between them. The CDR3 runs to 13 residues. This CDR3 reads CSAREGPDDEQFF. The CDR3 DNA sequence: TGCAGTGCTAGGGAGGGCCCAGACGATGAGCAGTTCTTC.

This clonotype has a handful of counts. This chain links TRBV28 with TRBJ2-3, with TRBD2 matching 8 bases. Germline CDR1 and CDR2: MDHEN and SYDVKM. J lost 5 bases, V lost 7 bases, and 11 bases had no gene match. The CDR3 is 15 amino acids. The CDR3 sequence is CASTLGAGGRDTQYF. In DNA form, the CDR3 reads TGTGCCAGCACCCTAGGGGCGGGGGGACGAGATACGCAGTATTTT.

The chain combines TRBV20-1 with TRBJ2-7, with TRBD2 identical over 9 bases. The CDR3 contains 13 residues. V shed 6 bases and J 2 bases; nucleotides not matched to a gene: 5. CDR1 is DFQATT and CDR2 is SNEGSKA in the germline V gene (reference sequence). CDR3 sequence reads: CSAMTSGTYEQYF. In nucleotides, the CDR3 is TGCAGTGCAATGACTAGCGGAACCTACGAGCAGTACTTC.

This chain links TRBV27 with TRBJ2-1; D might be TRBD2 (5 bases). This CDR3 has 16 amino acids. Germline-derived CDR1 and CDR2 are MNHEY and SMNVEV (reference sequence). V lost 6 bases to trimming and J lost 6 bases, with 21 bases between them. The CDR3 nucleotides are TGTGCCAGCAGCAATCCAACTAGTTTAGTCGGCAATGAGCAGTTCTTC. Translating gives CASSNPTSLVGNEQFF.

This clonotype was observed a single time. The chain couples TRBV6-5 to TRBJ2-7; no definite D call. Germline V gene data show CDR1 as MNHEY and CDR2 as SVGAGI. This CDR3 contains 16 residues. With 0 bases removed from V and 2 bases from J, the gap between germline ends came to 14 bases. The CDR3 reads CASSYSSIALAYEQYF. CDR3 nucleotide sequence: TGTGCCAGCAGTTACTCGAGTATAGCCCTCGCCTACGAGCAGTACTTC.

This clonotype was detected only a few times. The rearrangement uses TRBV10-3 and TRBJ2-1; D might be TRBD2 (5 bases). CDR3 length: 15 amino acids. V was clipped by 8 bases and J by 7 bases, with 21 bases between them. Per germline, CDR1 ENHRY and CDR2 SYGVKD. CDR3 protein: CAIRQVERSKNEQFF. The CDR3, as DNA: TGTGCCATCCGACAAGTTGAGCGGTCAAAAAATGAGCAGTTCTTC.

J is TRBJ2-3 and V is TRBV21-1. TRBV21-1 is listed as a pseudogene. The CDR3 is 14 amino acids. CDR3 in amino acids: CASRRRSLTDTQYF. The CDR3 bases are TGTGCCAGCAGGAGGCGGAGCCTCACAGATACGCAGTATTTT.

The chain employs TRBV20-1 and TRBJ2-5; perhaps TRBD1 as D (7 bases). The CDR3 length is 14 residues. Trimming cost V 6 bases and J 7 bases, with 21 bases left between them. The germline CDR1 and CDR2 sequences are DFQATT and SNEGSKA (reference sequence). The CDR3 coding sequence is TGCAGTGCACGAAAAGGGGGGCAGGGGGGGACCCAGTACTTC. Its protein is CSARKGGQGGTQYF.

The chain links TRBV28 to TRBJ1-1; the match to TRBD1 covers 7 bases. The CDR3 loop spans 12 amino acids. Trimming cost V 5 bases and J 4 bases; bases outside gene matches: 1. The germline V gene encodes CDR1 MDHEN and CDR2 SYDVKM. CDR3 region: CASSDRATEAFF. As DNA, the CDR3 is TGTGCCAGCAGTGACAGGGCCACTGAAGCTTTCTTT.

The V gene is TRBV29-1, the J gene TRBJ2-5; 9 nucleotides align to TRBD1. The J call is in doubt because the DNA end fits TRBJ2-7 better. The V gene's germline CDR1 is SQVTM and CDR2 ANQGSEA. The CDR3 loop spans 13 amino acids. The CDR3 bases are TGCAGCGTCACCGGGACAGGGTCCCACGAGCAGTACTTC. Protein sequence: CSVTGTGSHEQYF.

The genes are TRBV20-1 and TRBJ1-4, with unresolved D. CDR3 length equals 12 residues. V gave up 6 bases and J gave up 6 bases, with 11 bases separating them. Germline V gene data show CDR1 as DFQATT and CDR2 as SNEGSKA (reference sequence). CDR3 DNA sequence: TGCAGTGCCCCCCGGGGAGATGAAAAACTGTTTTTT. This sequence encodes CSAPRGDEKLFF.